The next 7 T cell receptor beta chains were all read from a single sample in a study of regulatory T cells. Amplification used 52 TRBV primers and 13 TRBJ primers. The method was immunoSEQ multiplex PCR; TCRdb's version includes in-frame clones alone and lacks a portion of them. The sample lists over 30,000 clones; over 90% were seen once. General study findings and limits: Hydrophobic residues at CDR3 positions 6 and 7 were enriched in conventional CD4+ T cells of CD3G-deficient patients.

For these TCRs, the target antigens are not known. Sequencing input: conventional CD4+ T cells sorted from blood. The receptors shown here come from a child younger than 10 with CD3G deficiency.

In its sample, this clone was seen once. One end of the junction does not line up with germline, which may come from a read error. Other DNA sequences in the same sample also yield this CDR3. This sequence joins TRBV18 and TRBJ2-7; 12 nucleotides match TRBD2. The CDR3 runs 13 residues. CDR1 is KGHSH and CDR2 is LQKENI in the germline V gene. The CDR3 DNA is TGTGCCAGTTCACCACTAGCGGGAGGTCGAGGGTACTTC. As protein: CASSPLAGGRGYF.

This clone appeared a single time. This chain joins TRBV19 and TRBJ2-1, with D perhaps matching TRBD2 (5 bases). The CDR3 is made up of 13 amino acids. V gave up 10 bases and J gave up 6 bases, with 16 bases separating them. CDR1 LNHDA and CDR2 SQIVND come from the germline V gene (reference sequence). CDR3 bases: TGTGCCAAATCCGGGTCCGGAGGCAATGAGCAGTTCTTC. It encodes CAKSGSGGNEQFF.

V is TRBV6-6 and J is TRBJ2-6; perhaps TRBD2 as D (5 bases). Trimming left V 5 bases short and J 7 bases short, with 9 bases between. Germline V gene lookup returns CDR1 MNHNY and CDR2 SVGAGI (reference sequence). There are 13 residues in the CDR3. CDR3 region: CASSRGGANVLTF. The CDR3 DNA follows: TGTGCCAGCAGTCGGGGTGGCGCCAACGTCCTGACTTTC.

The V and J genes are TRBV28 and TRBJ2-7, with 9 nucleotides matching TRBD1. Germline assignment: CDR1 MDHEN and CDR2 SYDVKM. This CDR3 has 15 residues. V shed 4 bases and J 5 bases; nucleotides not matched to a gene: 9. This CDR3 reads CASSSAGTGRDEQYF. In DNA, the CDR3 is TGTGCCAGCAGTTCCGCCGGGACAGGGAGGGACGAGCAGTACTTC.

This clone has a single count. The CDR3 coding sequence is TGTGCCAGCAGTGAAGAGGCGAAGACCCAGTACTTC. It yields the protein CASSEEAKTQYF. The rearrangement uses TRBV6-1 and TRBJ2-5; D uncertain. CDR1 and CDR2 (germline): MNHNS, SASEGT. V lost 1 base and J lost 6, with 6 bases in between. CDR3 size: 12 residues.

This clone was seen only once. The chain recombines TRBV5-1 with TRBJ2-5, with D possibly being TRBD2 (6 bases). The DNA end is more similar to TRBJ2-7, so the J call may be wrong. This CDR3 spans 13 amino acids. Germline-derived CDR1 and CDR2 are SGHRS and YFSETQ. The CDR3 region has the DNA TGCGCCAGCAGCCGGGGGACCTCCTACGAGCAGTACTTC. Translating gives CASSRGTSYEQYF.

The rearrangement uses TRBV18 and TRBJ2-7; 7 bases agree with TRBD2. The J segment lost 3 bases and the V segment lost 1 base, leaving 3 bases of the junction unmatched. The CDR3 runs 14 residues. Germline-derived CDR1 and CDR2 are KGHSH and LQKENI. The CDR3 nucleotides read TGTGCCAGCTCACCACGCGGGAGCCGCTACGAGCAGTACTTC. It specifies CASSPRGSRYEQYF.